This T cell receptor beta chain appears in the sequencing data of a study of T cell repertoires and HLA-DP antigens listed by TCRdb under 2018. With respect to the entire study: The study used an in vitro model of CD4+ T cell alloreactivity against allogeneic HLA-DP presented by transduced HeLa cells. On average, around 220 ng of DNA went in for sorted CD137+CD4+ samples, versus about 1,100 ng for pre-culture CD4+ samples. Of the three donors, two were male and one was female, and their ages ranged from the 18-to-29 age band up to the 60-to-69 age band. One alloantigen differed from self by one peptide-binding groove amino acid, whereas the other differed by ten, modelling structurally similar versus dissimilar alloantigens. Study-wide findings and limitations: Limitations included only a few donors, a non-physiological HeLa antigen-presenting system, and the use of total CD4+ responder cells. Separate analysis of naive and memory CD4+ repertoires was not performed. An average cumulative frequency of about 39% against one allele and under 65% against the other was found for clones undetected before culture. Sorted CD137+ cells showed similar clonality against both alloantigens (approximately 0.4), much higher than the clonality of pre-culture samples (approximately 0.039).

From cysteine to phenylalanine, the CDR3 is 13 amino acids long. Only CDR3 DNA remains: 39 bases, in frame from the first base. Here V drops 6 bases and J drops 8 bases, and the junction holds 9 bases not matched to any gene. The germline V gene sets CDR1 to MNHNS and CDR2 to SASEGT. A remark on this clone: The specificity of this receptor is unknown. Base qualities are not at hand, and no much larger clone is one base apart.

TCRB CDR3 regions were amplified with the immunoSEQ multiplex PCR using forward primers for 54 TRBV segments and reverse primers for 13 TRBJ segments. Pre-culture CD4+ samples were sequenced at deep resolution with a target of 200,000 to 250,000 T cell genomes. Sequencing of the amplicons was done on an Illumina HiSeq System, giving 87 bp reads that spanned the CDR3. The authors' pipeline ran thus. PCR and sequencing errors in the reads were corrected, and CDR3 regions were defined by aligning to IMGT reference sequences. Synthetic template pools were used to estimate counts of templates and unique rearrangements. Clonality was calculated as 1 minus Pielou's evenness. The Daley-Smith estimator was used to estimate richness. Morisita's index served as the measure of repertoire overlap. A clone counted as low-abundance if it appeared in cultured samples but went undetected in the pre-culture repertoire of the same donor. TCRdb provides this immuneACCESS table in a form limited to in-frame rearrangements. Some clones are lacking; in checked studies, under half of them reflect an unresolved V gene, and why the rest are absent is not known. Clonal size and the V and J genes are those of that table, whereas D and trimming came from the DNA. This sample is represented by 65,000 to 95,000 clones; just under 80% of them were singletons. The top ten constitute approximately 1.4% of the sample.

Magnetic bead negative selection was used to isolate untouched CD4+ T cells from Ficoll-separated PBMC, with purity averaging roughly 98%. Using magnetic beads, untouched CD4+ T cells were isolated from Ficoll-separated PBMC at roughly 98% purity, with only negligible CD8+ contamination. Donors were a few healthy blood donors whose buffy coats supplied peripheral blood mononuclear cells. All three donors were CMV seronegative. Genomic DNA was extracted with the DNeasy Blood & Tissue Kit. Genomic DNA from sorted CD137+CD4+ cells and from pre-culture CD4+ baseline samples of each subject was subjected to TCRB sequencing.

This sequence uses TRBV6-1 and TRBJ1-2; TRBD1 lines up with 7 middle nucleotides. The origin of this receptor is a man in his 60s in good health and CMV-seronegative. The sample consisted of CD4+ T cells from PBMCs. The CDR3 is CASSPDRVGGYTF. The DNA sequence follows: TGTGCCAGCAGCCCCGACAGGGTGGGCGGCTACACCTTC.